Listed below are T cell receptor beta chains from one sample, sequenced in a study of blood T cell repertoires in COVID-19. Produced via immunoSEQ multiplex PCR; TCRdb's table is partial and in-frame only. In the table there are about 180,000 clones, around 88% of which are singletons. The specimen sequenced was peripheral blood. The receptors stem from a woman in her 30s with acute or convalescent COVID-19. CDR3s include the opening cysteine and the closing phenylalanine or tryptophan. The D gene is left open where the match is weak. Expanded clones are given a class, and other clones once, few, many or no size at all.

J gene: TRBJ2-5; clone size: .; D gene: TRBD2; V gene: TRBV5-1; CDR3 protein: CASSLVTGGRQETQYF; CDR3 DNA: TGCGCCAGCAGCTTGGTAACGGGAGGACGACAAGAGACCCAGTACTTC
J gene: TRBJ1-5; clone size: .; D gene: .; V gene: TRBV12-3/TRBV12-4; CDR3 protein: CASSIVNQPQHF; CDR3 DNA: TGTGCCAGCAGCATAGTTAATCAGCCCCAGCATTTT
J gene: TRBJ2-7; clone size: .; D gene: .; V gene: TRBV3-1/TRBV3-2; CDR3 protein: CASSQFQGGEQYF; CDR3 DNA: TGTGCCAGCAGCCAATTTCAGGGCGGAGAGCAGTACTTC
J gene: TRBJ2-1; clone size: once; D gene: TRBD2; V gene: TRBV10-1; CDR3 protein: CASSDSRELNEQFF; CDR3 DNA: TGCGCCAGCAGTGATTCGCGGGAGCTCAATGAGCAGTTCTTC
J gene: TRBJ2-1; clone size: .; D gene: .; V gene: TRBV11-2; CDR3 protein: CASSLGADNEQFF; CDR3 DNA: TGTGCCAGCAGCTTAGGAGCGGACAATGAGCAGTTCTTC
J gene: TRBJ2-2; clone size: .; D gene: .; V gene: TRBV7-2; CDR3 protein: CASSSGSHTGELFF; CDR3 DNA: TGTGCCAGCAGCTCCGGGAGTCACACCGGGGAGCTGTTTTTT
J gene: TRBJ1-4; clone size: .; D gene: .; V gene: TRBV27; CDR3 protein: CASSLYPGKHEKLFF; CDR3 DNA: TGTGCCAGCAGTTTATATCCGGGGAAGCATGAAAAACTGTTTTTT
J gene: TRBJ1-2; clone size: .; D gene: TRBD1; V gene: TRBV6-5; CDR3 protein: CASSNSQGAGGYTF; CDR3 DNA: TGTGCCAGCAGCAATTCGCAGGGGGCAGGGGGCTACACCTTC
J gene: TRBJ1-6; clone size: .; D gene: TRBD1; V gene: TRBV19; CDR3 protein: CASRKKGQRNSPLHF; CDR3 DNA: TGTGCCAGTAGGAAAAAGGGACAGAGAAATTCACCCCTCCACTTT
J gene: TRBJ2-7; clone size: .; D gene: .; V gene: TRBV9; CDR3 protein: CASSVGQRTEQYF; CDR3 DNA: TGTGCCAGCAGCGTAGGACAGAGGACCGAGCAGTACTTC
J gene: TRBJ2-5; clone size: .; D gene: .; V gene: TRBV9; CDR3 protein: CASSVGMGGTQYF; CDR3 DNA: TGTGCCAGCAGCGTAGGTATGGGAGGGACCCAGTACTTC
J gene: TRBJ2-7; clone size: .; D gene: .; V gene: TRBV11-2; CDR3 protein: CASSLAGTYEQYF; CDR3 DNA: TGTGCCAGCAGCTTAGCGGGAACCTACGAGCAGTACTTC
J gene: TRBJ1-1; clone size: .; D gene: .; V gene: TRBV28; CDR3 protein: CASSLPAGDTDTEAFF; CDR3 DNA: TGTGCCAGCAGTTTACCCGCAGGGGATACGGACACTGAAGCTTTCTTT
J gene: TRBJ1-3; clone size: .; D gene: TRBD1; V gene: TRBV5-1; CDR3 protein: CASSFDRGAGNTIYF; CDR3 DNA: TGCGCCAGCAGCTTTGACAGGGGGGCTGGAAACACCATATATTTT
J gene: TRBJ1-2; clone size: .; D gene: .; V gene: TRBV20-1; CDR3 protein: CSAQQGDGYTF; CDR3 DNA: TGCAGTGCCCAACAGGGTGATGGCTACACCTTC
J gene: TRBJ2-7; clone size: .; D gene: .; V gene: TRBV28; CDR3 protein: CASSQQSYEQYF; CDR3 DNA: TGTGCCAGCAGCCAACAATCCTACGAGCAGTACTTC
J gene: TRBJ1-5; clone size: .; D gene: .; V gene: TRBV21-1; CDR3 protein: CAITSNRANQPQHF; CDR3 DNA: TGTGCCATAACGTCGAACAGGGCCAATCAGCCCCAGCATTTT
J gene: TRBJ1-1; clone size: .; D gene: .; V gene: TRBV4-1; CDR3 protein: CASSQTENTEAFF; CDR3 DNA: TGCGCCAGCAGCCAGACAGAGAACACTGAAGCTTTCTTT
J gene: TRBJ2-3; clone size: .; D gene: TRBD2; V gene: TRBV4-1; CDR3 protein: CASSQLGLASTDTQYF; CDR3 DNA: TGCGCCAGCAGCCAACTTGGACTAGCGAGCACAGATACGCAGTATTTT
J gene: TRBJ2-2; clone size: once; D gene: .; V gene: TRBV24-1; CDR3 protein: CATRPKDSVTGELFF; CDR3 DNA: TGTGCCACCAGGCCAAAAGACTCTGTCACCGGGGAGCTGTTTTTT
J gene: TRBJ2-3; clone size: .; D gene: TRBD2; V gene: TRBV6-6; CDR3 protein: CASSGRTSLTDTQYF; CDR3 DNA: TGTGCCAGCAGTGGTCGGACTAGCCTCACAGATACGCAGTATTTT
J gene: TRBJ1-2; clone size: once; D gene: TRBD1; V gene: TRBV28; CDR3 protein: CATRFMDRAYGYTF; CDR3 DNA: TGTGCCACACGATTTATGGACAGGGCCTATGGCTACACCTTC
J gene: TRBJ2-1; clone size: .; D gene: .; V gene: TRBV5-6; CDR3 protein: CASSRGLDEQFF; CDR3 DNA: TGTGCCAGCAGCAGGGGCCTAGATGAGCAGTTCTTC
J gene: TRBJ2-1; clone size: .; D gene: .; V gene: TRBV30; CDR3 protein: CAWSSNLNEQFF; CDR3 DNA: TGTGCCTGGAGCTCTAACCTCAATGAGCAGTTCTTC
J gene: TRBJ2-7; clone size: once; D gene: .; V gene: TRBV29-1; CDR3 protein: CSVQEATRGEQYF; CDR3 DNA: TGCAGCGTCCAGGAGGCAACCCGGGGCGAGCAGTACTTC
J gene: TRBJ2-7; clone size: .; D gene: .; V gene: TRBV7-2; CDR3 protein: CASSFLHSSYEQYF; CDR3 DNA: TGTGCCAGCAGCTTTCTTCATAGCTCCTACGAGCAGTACTTC
J gene: TRBJ1-3; clone size: .; D gene: .; V gene: TRBV28; CDR3 protein: CASSPQGKSGGNTIYF; CDR3 DNA: TGTGCCAGCAGTCCACAGGGAAAGAGCGGTGGAAACACCATATATTTT
J gene: TRBJ2-3; clone size: .; D gene: .; V gene: TRBV5-1; CDR3 protein: CASRGESSDTQYF; CDR3 DNA: TGCGCCAGCAGAGGGGAAAGTTCAGATACGCAGTATTTT
J gene: TRBJ1-1; clone size: .; D gene: .; V gene: TRBV7-9; CDR3 protein: CASRSGSEAFF; CDR3 DNA: TGTGCCAGCAGGAGCGGGAGCGAAGCTTTCTTT
J gene: TRBJ2-3; clone size: .; D gene: .; V gene: TRBV5-6; CDR3 protein: CASSLAGNTDTQYF; CDR3 DNA: TGTGCCAGCAGCTTAGCCGGGAACACAGATACGCAGTATTTT
J gene: TRBJ1-1; clone size: .; D gene: TRBD1; V gene: TRBV12-3/TRBV12-4; CDR3 protein: CASSWGQHTEAFF; CDR3 DNA: TGTGCCAGCAGTTGGGGACAGCACACTGAAGCTTTCTTT
J gene: TRBJ2-1; clone size: .; D gene: TRBD2; V gene: TRBV5-1; CDR3 protein: CASSLDGGRDEQFF; CDR3 DNA: TGCGCCAGCAGCTTGGACGGCGGGAGGGATGAGCAGTTCTTC
J gene: TRBJ2-5; clone size: .; D gene: .; V gene: TRBV4-2; CDR3 protein: CASSREGTQYF; CDR3 DNA: TGTGCCAGCAGCCGCGAGGGGACCCAGTACTTC
J gene: TRBJ2-1; clone size: .; D gene: .; V gene: TRBV7-2; CDR3 protein: CASSLAGAVNEQFF; CDR3 DNA: TGTGCCAGCAGCTTAGCGGGAGCGGTTAATGAGCAGTTCTTC
J gene: TRBJ1-2; clone size: .; D gene: TRBD1; V gene: TRBV9; CDR3 protein: CASSVLDRSSYGYTF; CDR3 DNA: TGTGCCAGCAGCGTGTTGGACAGGTCCAGCTATGGCTACACCTTC
J gene: TRBJ1-6; clone size: .; D gene: TRBD1; V gene: TRBV7-2; CDR3 protein: CASSLVGTGQSPPLHF; CDR3 DNA: TGTGCCAGCAGCTTAGTAGGGACAGGGCAATCACCACCCCTCCACTTT
J gene: TRBJ2-5; clone size: .; D gene: TRBD1; V gene: TRBV24-1; CDR3 protein: CATSDTRQGGETQYF; CDR3 DNA: TGTGCCACCAGTGATACCAGACAGGGCGGAGAGACCCAGTACTTC
J gene: TRBJ1-5; clone size: .; D gene: .; V gene: TRBV7-9; CDR3 protein: CASSLGRNQPQHF; CDR3 DNA: TGTGCCAGCAGCTTGGGCAGGAATCAGCCCCAGCATTTT
J gene: TRBJ2-3; clone size: .; D gene: .; V gene: TRBV9; CDR3 protein: CASSVSGRTDTQYF; CDR3 DNA: TGTGCCAGCAGCGTATCAGGGCGAACAGATACGCAGTATTTT
J gene: TRBJ2-5; clone size: once; D gene: .; V gene: TRBV2; CDR3 protein: CASSDLGTGQETQYF; CDR3 DNA: TGTGCCAGCAGTGACCTAGGGACTGGCCAAGAGACCCAGTACTTC
J gene: TRBJ2-5; clone size: .; D gene: .; V gene: TRBV7-9; CDR3 protein: CASSYGGETQYF; CDR3 DNA: TGTGCCAGCAGCTATGGCGGGGAGACCCAGTACTTC